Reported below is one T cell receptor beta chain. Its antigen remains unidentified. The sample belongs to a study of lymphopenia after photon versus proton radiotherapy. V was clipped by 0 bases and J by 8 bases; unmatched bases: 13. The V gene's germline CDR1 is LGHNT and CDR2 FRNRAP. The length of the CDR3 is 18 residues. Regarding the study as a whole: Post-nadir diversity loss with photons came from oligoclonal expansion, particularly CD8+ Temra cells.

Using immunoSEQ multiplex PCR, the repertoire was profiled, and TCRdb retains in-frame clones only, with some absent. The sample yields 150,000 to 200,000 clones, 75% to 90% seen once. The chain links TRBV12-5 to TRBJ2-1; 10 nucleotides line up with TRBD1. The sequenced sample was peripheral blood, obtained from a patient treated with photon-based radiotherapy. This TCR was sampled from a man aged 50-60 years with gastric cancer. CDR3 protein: CASGLVRRTGGFVDEQFF. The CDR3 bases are TGTGCTAGTGGTTTGGTACGGAGGACAGGGGGGTTCGTCGATGAGCAGTTCTTC.